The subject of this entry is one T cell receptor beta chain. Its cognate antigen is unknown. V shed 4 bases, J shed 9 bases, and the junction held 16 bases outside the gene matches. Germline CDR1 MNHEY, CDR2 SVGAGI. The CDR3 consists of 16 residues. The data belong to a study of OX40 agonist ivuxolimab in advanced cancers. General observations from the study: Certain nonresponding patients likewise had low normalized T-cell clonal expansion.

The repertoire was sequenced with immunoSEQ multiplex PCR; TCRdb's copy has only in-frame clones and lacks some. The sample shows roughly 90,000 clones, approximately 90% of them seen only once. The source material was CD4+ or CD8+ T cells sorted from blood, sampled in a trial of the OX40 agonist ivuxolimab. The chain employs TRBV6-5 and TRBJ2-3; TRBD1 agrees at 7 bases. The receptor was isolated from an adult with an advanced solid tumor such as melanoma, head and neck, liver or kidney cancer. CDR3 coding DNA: TGTGCCAGCAGTTTAAGACAGGGCAGGTTATCCAGCACGCAGTATTTT. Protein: CASSLRQGRLSSTQYF.